The 21 T cell receptor beta chains presented below share a single source sample, sequenced in a study of T-cell reconstitution after alpha-beta-depleted transplantation in children. Preparing the TCRbeta library involved the use of unique molecular identifiers. TCRdb re-called the PCR reads with MiXCR, one entry per CDR3 protein. The sample lists roughly 670,000 distinct CDR3 sequences, approximately 14% occurring once. The source was PBMCs, collected before TCRalphabeta/CD19-depleted stem cell transplant. These TCRs come from a girl aged 2 to 9 with congenital amegakaryocytic thrombocytopenia, due to receive a stem cell transplant.

This clonotype appeared a few times. The gene calls are TRBV24-1 and TRBJ2-2, with D perhaps matching TRBD2 (5 bases). The germline V gene has CDR1 KGHDR and CDR2 SFDVKD. V gave up 5 bases and J gave up 4 bases, with 10 bases separating them. This CDR3 spans 14 amino acids. The DNA of the CDR3 is TGTGCCACCAGTGGAGGGTCGTCCACCGGGGAGCTGTTTTTT. This sequence encodes CATSGGSSTGELFF.

This clonotype was counted ten times or more. The chain joins TRBV5-1 to TRBJ2-3; 10 nucleotides line up with TRBD2. Trimming at V came to 4 bases and at J to 6 bases, leaving 11 bases not matched to a gene. Germline values: CDR1 SGHRS, CDR2 YFSETQ. CDR3 length: 16 amino acids. CDR3 in amino acids: CASSVGLAMIRDTQYF. In DNA, the CDR3 is TGCGCCAGCAGCGTGGGACTAGCGATGATCCGGGATACGCAGTATTTT.

The V gene is TRBV6-5, the J gene TRBJ2-1; D is ambiguous. The germline V and J ends were trimmed by 0 bases and 6 bases, with 9 bases remaining between them. The CDR3 totals 14 residues. Germline-derived CDR1 and CDR2 are MNHEY and SVGAGI. This CDR3 is CASSYSYNGNEQFF. Here the CDR3 DNA reads TGTGCCAGCAGTTACTCTTACAACGGCAATGAGCAGTTCTTC.

This clonotype was recorded at least ten times. The chain has TRBV5-1 and TRBJ2-1; perhaps D is TRBD1 or TRBD2 (5 bases each). Germline V gene sequence: CDR1 SGHRS, CDR2 YFSETQ. V was clipped by 2 bases and J by 5 bases, with 14 bases between them. The CDR3 has 15 amino acids. The chain's CDR3 is CASSLTGPMNNEQFF. Here the CDR3 DNA reads TGCGCCAGCAGCTTAACGGGACCTATGAACAATGAGCAGTTCTTC.

This clonotype has at least ten counts. The V gene is TRBV20-1, the J gene TRBJ2-3; D remains unclear. The length of the CDR3 is 18 residues. With 5 bases removed from V and 6 bases from J, the gap between germline ends came to 30 bases. Germline values: CDR1 DFQATT, CDR2 SNEGSKA (reference sequence). The CDR3: CSAGSSWVIGDLGDTQYF. CDR3 coding DNA: TGCAGTGCTGGAAGTTCCTGGGTAATTGGCGACCTGGGGGATACGCAGTATTTT.

This clonotype showed up just a few times. V gene TRBV11-3 combines with J gene TRBJ2-1, with D tentatively TRBD1 (6 bases). The CDR3 contains 17 residues. Germline CDR1 SGHNT, CDR2 YENEEA. V was clipped by 3 bases and J by 0 bases, with 15 bases between them. CDR3 protein: CASSFDQGSSSYNEQFF. CDR3 nucleotide sequence: TGTGCCAGCAGCTTTGACCAGGGGTCAAGCTCCTACAATGAGCAGTTCTTC.

This chain connects TRBV29-1 to TRBJ2-7; tentative D call: TRBD1 (5 bases). V was trimmed by 7 bases and J by 6 bases, leaving 16 bases between them. This CDR3 comprises 12 residues. CDR1 is SQVTM and CDR2 is ANQGSEA in the germline V gene. Written as DNA, the CDR3 is TGCAGCGGAAGAAGACAGTTTGGCGAGCAGTACTTC. Translation: CSGRRQFGEQYF.

The sample holds a few counts of this clonotype. V and J are TRBV12-3 or TRBV12-4 and TRBJ2-1; D unresolved. The CDR3 extends over 12 amino acids. The V end was cut by 5 bases, the J end by 10 bases, with 12 bases between. The CDR3 is CASSAGPGEQFF. CDR3 bases: TGTGCCAGCAGTGCCGGTCCCGGGGAGCAGTTCTTC.

The chain is built from TRBV20-1 and TRBJ1-5; no clear D. The V end lost 0 bases, the J end lost 0 bases, and 9 bases lay between the germline ends. This CDR3 has 15 amino acids. The germline V gene has CDR1 DFQATT and CDR2 SNEGSKA (reference sequence). This CDR3 reads CSARDRSYSNQPQHF. The DNA of the CDR3 is TGCAGTGCTAGAGATAGGAGTTATAGCAATCAGCCCCAGCATTTT.

This clonotype was seen more than once but under ten times. The chain employs TRBV27 and TRBJ2-3; D might be TRBD2 (6 bases). The germline V gene encodes CDR1 MNHEY and CDR2 SMNVEV (reference sequence). Trimming shortened V by 2 bases and J by 4 bases, and 19 bases separated the two germline ends. CDR3 length equals 17 residues. The CDR3 DNA reads as TGTGCCAGCAGTTTAGGATCTGGGGGGAGAACCTCAGATACGCAGTATTTT. It encodes CASSLGSGGRTSDTQYF.

The V call is TRBV7-9, the J call TRBJ2-1; perhaps TRBD1 as D (5 bases). Germline V CDR1 and CDR2: SEHNR, FQNEAQ (reference sequence). CDR3 length: 13 residues. The germline V and J ends were trimmed by 5 bases and 12 bases, with 17 bases remaining between them. The CDR3, as DNA: TGTGCCAGCAGCCAGCCCACAGGCGATGTGCAGTTCTTC. Its protein is CASSQPTGDVQFF.

This clonotype was seen many times. The chain has TRBV29-1 and TRBJ2-2, with D perhaps TRBD1 (6 bases). V was trimmed by 3 bases and J by 5 bases, leaving 16 bases between them. The CDR3 loop spans 15 amino acids. The germline CDR1 and CDR2 sequences are SQVTM and ANQGSEA. The CDR3 DNA is TGCAGCGTTGAGGATACCGGGACAAATACCGGGGAGCTGTTTTTT. Its translation is CSVEDTGTNTGELFF.

This clonotype was observed a few times. The rearrangement uses TRBV11-2 and TRBJ1-1; D remains unclear. There are 12 residues in the CDR3. Trimming took off 1 base at V and 10 bases at J, with 10 bases between the two ends. CDR1 is SGHAT and CDR2 is FQNNGV in the germline V gene. As DNA, the CDR3 is TGTGCCAGCAGCTTAGTGTCCCTGGTAGCTTTCTTT. Translating gives CASSLVSLVAFF. The full variable domain, in which reference TRBV11-2 and TRBJ1-1 provide the parts outside the CDR3, is EAGVAQSPRYKIIEKRQSVAFWCNPISGHATLYWYQQILGQGPKLLIQFQNNGVVDDSQLPKDRFSAERLKGVDSTLKIQPAKLEDSAVYLCASSLVSLVAFFGQGTRLTVV.

The chain links TRBV29-1 to TRBJ2-6; 7 bases agree with TRBD2. CDR1 is SQVTM, CDR2 ANQGSEA, per germline. The ends lost 7 bases at V and 2 bases at J; junction bases unmatched: 8. CDR3 size: 15 residues. This chain's CDR3 is CSAPREAAGANVLTF. CDR3 DNA: TGCAGCGCCCCCCGGGAGGCGGCTGGGGCCAACGTCCTGACTTTC.

The J gene is TRBJ2-7, the V gene TRBV20-1; 9 positions match TRBD2. The CDR3 is 15 amino acids. Germline trimming cut 3 bases from V and 4 bases from J; bases unmatched to any gene: 10. Germline V gene sequence: CDR1 DFQATT, CDR2 SNEGSKA (reference sequence). CDR3 in DNA: TGCAGTGCTAGGTACGCGGGAGGGCCGACGTACGAGCAGTACTTC. This codes for CSARYAGGPTYEQYF.

The rearrangement uses TRBV12-3 or TRBV12-4 and TRBJ2-5, with 10 bases lining up with TRBD1. The CDR3 has 17 residues. Trimming removed 0 bases from V and 4 bases from J; junction bases left unmatched: 8. CDR3 amino acids: CASSLARTGGTRETQYF. DNA for the CDR3: TGTGCCAGCAGTTTAGCAAGGACAGGGGGAACTCGAGAGACCCAGTACTTC.

This clonotype came up many times. V is TRBV4-2 and J is TRBJ1-4, with D possibly being TRBD1 (5 bases). Germline V gene sequence: CDR1 LGHNA, CDR2 YNFKEQ. The CDR3 loop spans 16 amino acids. The germline V and J ends were trimmed by 6 bases and 1 base, with 15 bases remaining between them. CDR3 sequence (DNA): TGTGCCAGCAGAGGAGCAGGGAAGGAAACTAATGAAAAACTGTTTTTT. It is translated as CASRGAGKETNEKLFF.

V usage is TRBV7-2 and J usage is TRBJ2-2; 8 positions agree with TRBD2. The CDR3 is 13 residues long. V trimming: 4 bases; J trimming: 8 bases; junction bases outside the gene matches: 3. Germline V gene sequence: CDR1 SGHTA, CDR2 FQGNSA. CDR3 DNA sequence: TGTGCCAGCAGCTCAACTAGCGGAGGGGAGCTGTTTTTT. Translating gives CASSSTSGGELFF.

This clonotype was seen ten or more times. This rearrangement joins TRBV20-1 to TRBJ2-7, with D possibly being TRBD2 (6 bases). The CDR3 length is 16 residues. CDR1 and CDR2 (germline): DFQATT, SNEGSKA (reference sequence). V shed 3 bases and J shed 0 bases, with 18 bases lying between them. CDR3 DNA: TGCAGTGCTAGGGAGACGTTAGCGGACTACTCCTACGAGCAGTACTTC. This encodes CSARETLADYSYEQYF.

This clonotype came up many times. The genes are TRBV20-1 and TRBJ2-7; 7 nucleotides align to TRBD2. Germline values: CDR1 DFQATT, CDR2 SNEGSKA (reference sequence). J was trimmed by 9 bases and V by 3 bases; bases with no gene match: 8. The CDR3 contains 12 residues. The CDR3 loop reads CSAREGGQVQYF. The CDR3 DNA reads TGCAGTGCTAGGGAGGGAGGGCAGGTGCAGTACTTC.

Of note for this clonotype: Possible read error: a much larger clone is one base away. This chain uses TRBV5-1 with TRBJ2-2; 7 bases are a match to TRBD1. Per germline, CDR1 SGHRS and CDR2 YFSETQ. Trimming removed 4 bases from V and 9 bases from J; junction bases left unmatched: 12. This CDR3 region has 15 residues. This CDR3 is CASSTSGTETRELFF. CDR3 DNA: TGCGCCAGCAGCACCTCCGGGACAGAAACCAGGGAGCTGTTTTTT.